This passage covers 29 T cell receptor beta chains from one sample sequenced in a study of glioma-infiltrating T cells after dendritic cell vaccination (TCRdb year 2016). This sample's time point label indicates: after dendritic cell vaccination, including at tumor progression/relapse. Library generation was performed with the immunoSEQ multiplex PCR assay. Not all clones reach the TCRdb copy of this immuneACCESS table, which keeps in-frame sequences only. Checked studies attribute under half of the gap to unresolved V genes and leave the rest unexplained. The sample table shows about 9,200 clones, and roughly 80% are seen once. Jointly, the top ten make up 35% to 45% of the sample. The source was blood, collected after dendritic cell vaccination. Source of these receptors: a human donor with glioblastoma.

The chain combines TRBV7-8 with TRBJ1-3, with 11 bases that match TRBD1. After removal of 4 bases from V and 5 bases from J, the junction contained 7 bases not matched to a gene. The germline V gene encodes CDR1 SGHVS and CDR2 FQNEAQ. The CDR3 totals 16 residues. The CDR3 spells CASSSSGTGGRNTIYF. For the CDR3, the DNA is TGTGCCAGCAGCTCGTCCGGGACAGGGGGAAGAAACACCATATATTTT.

Details on this clone: Compared with germline, one end of the junction differs, possibly owing to a read error. The chain carries TRBV27 and TRBJ2-7; 8 bases agree with TRBD2. The germline CDR1 and CDR2 sequences are MNHEY and SMNVEV (reference sequence). There are 16 residues in the CDR3. The CDR3 is CASSISGLAYYYEQYF. In DNA form, the CDR3 reads TGTGCCAGCAGTATATCCGGACTAGCTTACTACTACGAGCAGTACTTC.

This clone has more than one count but fewer than ten. The chain combines TRBV11-2 with TRBJ2-3; D may be TRBD2 (6 bases). The V end was cut by 0 bases, the J end by 6 bases, with 16 bases between. This CDR3 spans 16 amino acids. The germline CDR1 and CDR2 sequences are SGHAT and FQNNGV. The CDR3 DNA reads TGTGCCAGCAGCTTAGAGTCAGCGGGCCGGTGGGATACGCAGTATTTT. Translating gives CASSLESAGRWDTQYF.

This sequence joins TRBV4-3 and TRBJ2-1; D possibly corresponds to TRBD1 (6 bases). Trimming pared 0 bases from V and 4 bases from J, leaving 19 bases between. Germline CDR1 reads LGHNA; CDR2 reads YSLEER. The length of the CDR3 is 18 residues. The CDR3 nucleotides are TGCGCCAGCAGCCAAGAATGGGGGCAGCCGAGGGTTTACAATGAGCAGTTCTTC. Its protein product is CASSQEWGQPRVYNEQFF.

V is TRBV11-2 and J is TRBJ2-5; 7 nucleotides line up with TRBD2. The tail of the sequence fits TRBJ2-7 better, so the J call may be wrong. Per germline, CDR1 SGHAT and CDR2 FQNNGV. The CDR3 has 15 residues. The CDR3 coding sequence is TGTGCCAGCAGCTTACTTTGGGAGGGCAGTTACGAGCAGTACTTC. Its protein is CASSLLWEGSYEQYF.

The chain carries TRBV7-9 and TRBJ1-2; 11 nucleotides align to TRBD1. V was clipped by 2 bases and J by 6 bases; unmatched bases: 11. Germline V lookup: CDR1 SEHNR, CDR2 FQNEAQ (reference sequence). This CDR3 has 17 residues. The chain's CDR3 is CASSLPREGQGVDGYTF. DNA of the CDR3: TGTGCCAGCAGCTTACCTCGGGAGGGACAGGGGGTCGATGGCTACACCTTC. The full variable domain, rest sourced from reference TRBV7-9 and TRBJ1-2, is DTGVSQNPRHKITKRGQNVTFRCDPISEHNRLYWYRQTLGQGPEFLTYFQNEAQLEKSRLLSDRFSAERPKGSFSTLEIQRTEQGDSAMYLCASSLPREGQGVDGYTFGSGTRLTVV.

The chain has TRBV4-3 and TRBJ2-1, with 9 bases identical to TRBD1. CDR1 is LGHNA, CDR2 YSLEER, per germline. This CDR3 has 15 amino acids. The ends lost 9 bases at V and 9 bases at J; junction bases unmatched: 15. The CDR3 sequence: CARRGRGQGNTEQFF. The DNA for the CDR3 is TGCGCCAGGCGGGGGAGGGGACAGGGTAATACTGAGCAGTTCTTC.

The V call is TRBV19, the J call TRBJ1-5, with 8 bases that match TRBD1. The CDR3 is 17 residues long. J lost 2 bases, V lost 4 bases, and 10 bases had no gene match. From germline, CDR1 is LNHDA and CDR2 SQIVND (reference sequence). This CDR3 reads CASSTRTGRGGNQPQHF. The CDR3 DNA follows: TGTGCCAGTAGTACCCGGACAGGGAGGGGTGGCAATCAGCCCCAGCATTTT. Full variable domain (outside the CDR3, taken from reference TRBV19 and TRBJ1-5): DGGITQSPKYLFRKEGQNVTLSCEQNLNHDAMYWYRQDPGQGLRLIYYSQIVNDFQKGDIAEGYSVSREKKESFPLTVTSAQKNPTAFYLCASSTRTGRGGNQPQHFGDGTRLSIL.

This chain joins TRBV19 and TRBJ2-5, with TRBD2 matching 10 bases. V was pared by 4 bases and J by 2 bases, with 7 bases of the junction left unmatched. CDR1 and CDR2 from the germline V gene are LNHDA and SQIVND (reference sequence). The CDR3 runs 16 residues. CDR3 sequence reads: CASSNKRAGGQETQYF. CDR3 nucleotide sequence: TGTGCCAGTAGTAATAAGAGAGCGGGAGGGCAAGAGACCCAGTACTTC.

The chain joins TRBV4-2 to TRBJ1-2; TRBD1 agrees at 8 bases. V shed 3 bases and J 0 bases; nucleotides not matched to a gene: 12. CDR1 is LGHNA, CDR2 YNFKEQ, per germline. The CDR3 totals 18 residues. CDR3 DNA: TGTGCCAGCAGCCATACAACCTTGAGACAGGGGTCTAACTATGGCTACACCTTC. Its translation: CASSHTTLRQGSNYGYTF.

The chain has TRBV27 and TRBJ2-2, with 7 positions matching TRBD2. From germline, CDR1 is MNHEY and CDR2 SMNVEV (reference sequence). V was clipped by 1 base and J by 5 bases; unmatched bases: 4. The CDR3 runs to 15 residues. CDR3 bases: TGTGCCAGCAGTTTATGGCTAGCGGCGACCGGGGAGCTGTTTTTT. Encoded protein: CASSLWLAATGELFF.

V gene TRBV30 combines with J gene TRBJ1-1; TRBD1 is a possible D gene (6 bases). The CDR3 contains 14 residues. Per the germline V gene, CDR1 is GTSNPN and CDR2 is SVGIG (reference sequence). Trimming cost V 2 bases and J 0 bases, with 10 bases left between them. In nucleotides, the CDR3 is TGTGCCTGGAGTATGGACAGTATGAACACTGAAGCTTTCTTT. Protein sequence: CAWSMDSMNTEAFF.

V gene TRBV27 combines with J gene TRBJ2-3; 7 bases map to TRBD2. This CDR3 spans 12 amino acids. Germline V lookup: CDR1 MNHEY, CDR2 SMNVEV (reference sequence). With 5 bases clipped from V and 8 bases from J, the junction kept 4 bases outside the gene matches. The CDR3 here is CASSRGGGTQYF. The CDR3, as DNA: TGTGCCAGCAGTCGAGGCGGGGGTACGCAGTATTTT.

In its sample, this clone was seen once. The CDR3: CASSHWTSPAGELFF. CDR3 nucleotide sequence: TGTGCCAGCAGCCATTGGACTAGCCCTGCCGGGGAGCTGTTTTTT. The chain links TRBV5-6 to TRBJ2-2; 8 bases line up with TRBD2. Germline assignment: CDR1 SGHDT and CDR2 YYEEEE. The J segment lost 6 bases and the V segment lost 4 bases, leaving 8 bases of the junction unmatched. The CDR3 runs to 15 residues.

The chain is built from TRBV5-1 and TRBJ1-1; D perhaps matches TRBD1 (6 bases). This CDR3 has 15 amino acids. CDR1 is SGHRS, CDR2 YFSETQ, per germline. Trimming left V 6 bases short and J 0 bases short, with 15 bases between. CDR3 sequence: CASISGQHMNTEAFF. CDR3 bases: TGCGCCAGCATCTCCGGACAGCACATGAACACTGAAGCTTTCTTT.

This clone was observed once. The chain recombines TRBV28 with TRBJ1-2; a weak D match, TRBD1 (6 bases). V lost 2 bases and J lost 7, with 23 bases in between. Germline V gene lookup returns CDR1 MDHEN and CDR2 SYDVKM. The CDR3 is 17 amino acids. CDR3 residues: CASSLPNMGRGARGYTF. The CDR3, as DNA: TGTGCCAGCAGTTTACCCAATATGGGTCGGGGGGCGCGTGGCTACACCTTC.

This rearrangement joins TRBV4-2 to TRBJ2-3, with TRBD2 identical over 13 bases. The CDR3 covers 14 residues. Trimming cost V 7 bases and J 4 bases; bases outside gene matches: 2. CDR1 and CDR2 (germline): LGHNA, YNFKEQ. CDR3 region: CASTLAGGSDTQYF. CDR3 bases: TGTGCCAGCACACTAGCGGGAGGGTCAGATACGCAGTATTTT.

This clone was picked up one time. This chain joins TRBV7-6 and TRBJ1-1; D might be TRBD1 (6 bases). The CDR3 has 14 residues. Germline-derived CDR1 and CDR2 are SGHVS and FNYEAQ. Trimming shortened V by 5 bases and J by 4 bases, and 14 bases separated the two germline ends. The CDR3 sequence is CASSPGGGRTEAFF. CDR3 bases: TGTGCCAGCAGCCCCGGGGGGGGCCGCACTGAAGCTTTCTTT.

CDR3 amino acids: CSVERTLGLAGLGSYNEQFF. The CDR3 DNA follows: TGCAGCGTTGAAAGGACCCTTGGGTTAGCGGGACTCGGCTCCTACAATGAGCAGTTCTTC. The V call is TRBV29-1, the J call TRBJ2-1; TRBD2 agrees at 8 bases. The germline gives CDR1 SQVTM, CDR2 ANQGSEA. CDR3 length: 20 residues. J gave up 0 bases and V 2 bases, and 18 bases lay outside the gene matches.

This chain connects TRBV19 to TRBJ2-1; TRBD2 aligns across 11 bases. Trimming took 5 bases from V and 3 from J; bases not matched to a gene: 12. The CDR3 loop spans 18 amino acids. Germline assignment: CDR1 LNHDA and CDR2 SQIVND (reference sequence). The CDR3 DNA reads TGTGCCAGTAGTGCGTCCGGGACTAGCGGCTTCTTCTACAATGAGCAGTTCTTC. Encoded protein: CASSASGTSGFFYNEQFF.

This clone was recorded a few times. V gene TRBV7-9 combines with J gene TRBJ1-4; TRBD1 is a possible D gene (5 bases). CDR1 SEHNR and CDR2 FQNEAQ come from the germline V gene (reference sequence). The CDR3 has 14 amino acids. The V and J ends lost 1 base and 8 bases respectively, with 11 bases between them. The chain's CDR3 is CASSLEGRYEKLFF. The CDR3 DNA reads as TGTGCCAGCAGCTTAGAGGGGAGGTACGAAAAACTGTTTTTT.

The rearrangement uses TRBV11-2 and TRBJ2-1, with D uncertain. The CDR3 runs 15 residues. In germline, CDR1 is SGHAT, CDR2 FQNNGV. V was pared by 1 base and J by 7 bases, with 14 bases between. The chain's CDR3 is CASSLVRLVNNEQFF. The DNA of the CDR3 is TGTGCCAGCAGCTTAGTTCGGCTAGTCAATAATGAGCAGTTCTTC.

This clone was observed a handful of times. The chain employs TRBV6-7 and TRBJ2-5; 8 positions agree with TRBD2. TRBV6-7 is placed among ORFs of uncertain function. The CDR3 consists of 15 residues. J gave up 1 base and V 6 bases, and 7 bases lay outside the gene matches. CDR3 sequence reads: CASSPERERQETQYF. Written as DNA, the CDR3 is TGTGCCAGCAGCCCCGAGCGGGAGCGCCAAGAGACCCAGTACTTC.

The rearrangement uses TRBV4-3 and TRBJ1-2, with 7 bases aligning to TRBD1. The CDR3 has 16 amino acids. Germline trimming cut 0 bases from V and 3 bases from J; bases unmatched to any gene: 7. Germline V lookup: CDR1 LGHNA, CDR2 YSLEER. CDR3 coding DNA: TGCGCCAGCAGCCAAGATCCAACAGGGGCTCACTATGGCTACACCTTC. As protein: CASSQDPTGAHYGYTF.

CDR3 nucleotide sequence: TGTGCCAGCAGTTACGTCGGGGGAGGAAGTGGCTACACCTTC. Translation gives CASSYVGGGSGYTF. This sequence joins TRBV6-6 and TRBJ1-2; possible D gene TRBD1, 5 bases. Looked up from germline, CDR1 is MNHNY and CDR2 is SVGAGI (reference sequence). V lost 2 bases and J lost 7, with 14 bases in between. The CDR3 is 14 amino acids.

The chain carries TRBV2 and TRBJ2-3; 11 bases are a match to TRBD2. This CDR3 comprises 18 residues. After removal of 5 bases from V and 2 bases from J, the junction contained 12 bases not matched to a gene. The germline V gene encodes CDR1 SNHLY and CDR2 FYNNEI. For the CDR3, the DNA is TGTGCCAGCAGTAGGGGACTAGCGGAGCGAGAGACCACAGATACGCAGTATTTT. Encoded protein: CASSRGLAERETTDTQYF.

The rearrangement uses TRBV18 and TRBJ2-7, with TRBD1 as a possible D gene (6 bases). This CDR3 spans 13 amino acids. V lost 6 bases to trimming and J lost 12 bases, with 21 bases between them. Germline values: CDR1 KGHSH, CDR2 LQKENI. The chain's CDR3 is CASSQQGSPYRYF. In DNA, the CDR3 is TGTGCCAGCTCGCAACAGGGTTCTCCCTACCGGTACTTC.

The chain uses TRBV5-4 and TRBJ1-3; TRBD1 aligns across 8 bases. Germline V lookup: CDR1 SGHNT, CDR2 YYREEE (reference sequence). CDR3 size: 16 residues. J gave up 0 bases and V 4 bases, and 6 bases lay outside the gene matches. As DNA, the CDR3 is TGTGCCAGCAGCAAAGGACAGGGAGTCTCTGGAAACACCATATATTTT. Translation: CASSKGQGVSGNTIYF.

This chain links TRBV6-4 with TRBJ1-1, with TRBD1 identical over 7 bases. From germline, CDR1 is MRHNA and CDR2 SNTAGT. The CDR3 is 13 amino acids. V lost 5 bases to trimming and J lost 4 bases; unmatched junction nucleotides: 4. CDR3 nucleotide sequence: TGTGCCAGCAGTAAAGCAGGGGGCACTGAAGCTTTCTTT. Translating gives CASSKAGGTEAFF.